This T cell receptor (beta chain) was documented in a study of blood T cell repertoires in COVID-19. Methods used by the authors: Amplifying reference gene primers gave estimates of nucleated cell counts. Method: immunoSEQ multiplex PCR; TCRdb's copy keeps in-frame clones and lacks some. The D gene and trimming were derived from the DNA, and the V and J assignments and clone size from that table. Of over 200,000 clones listed, roughly 77% are singletons. The CDR3 totals 13 residues. V was pared by 2 bases and J by 14 bases, with 10 bases of the junction left unmatched. CDR1 SGHTA and CDR2 FQGNSA come from the germline V gene.

The chain couples TRBV7-2 to TRBJ2-5; 8 nucleotides line up with TRBD2. The clonotype was recovered from an elderly woman with acute or convalescent COVID-19. Source material: peripheral blood. CDR3 nucleotides: TGTGCCAGCAGCTTAAGGTCCTGGCGGGAGGTTTACTTC. It is translated as CASSLRSWREVYF.